This T cell receptor beta chain was identified in a study of blood T cells in healthy people across ages. Study-level findings and limits: Expanded clonotype changes were possibly confounded by unknown donor CMV status. When one million T cells were used, diversity estimates were thought to be underestimates. Fewer expanded clones and more diversity marked long-lived versus aged donors.

Each donor gave 9 to 10 milliliters of peripheral blood. V was shortened by 6 bases and J by 4 bases, with 14 bases between the two germline ends. The CDR3 is 14 residues long. CDR1 is MDHEN, CDR2 SYDVKM, per germline. Together with a sample-barcoded 5' primer, a J-beta primer mix was included in a second PCR lasting roughly 6 to 12 cycles. Each CDR3 protein gets one entry after TCRdb re-called the 5' RACE reads with MiXCR. This table holds around 900,000 distinct CDR3 sequences, approximately 50% found once. This clonotype was observed a few times. Its antigen is not identified. V and J are TRBV28 and TRBJ2-3; D gene ambiguous. This sequence was found in a woman aged 60-75 years in good health. The source material was blood. The CDR3 is CASRRSGRPDTQYF. As DNA, the CDR3 is TGTGCCAGCAGAAGGTCTGGAAGGCCAGATACGCAGTATTTT.